The clone carrying this TCR beta chain is medium-sized by share. This specimen comes from a study of blood T cell repertoires in COVID-19. The wider study: Samples of COVID-19 (acute and convalescent) were obtained from the United States, Italy and Spain.

This CDR3 is built from 13 residues. V lost 6 bases to trimming and J lost 7 bases, with 15 bases between them. The V gene's germline CDR1 is ENHRY and CDR2 SYGVKD. TCRdb keeps only in-frame clones here, not all; method: immunoSEQ multiplex PCR. Altogether tens of thousands of clones are present, approximately 75% being singletons, with the ten largest covering about 2.6%. While infection was still active, Seattle patients were enrolled and then followed longitudinally. This chain connects TRBV10-3 to TRBJ1-2; no firm D call. The receptor was isolated from a woman aged 70-85 years with COVID-19, enrolled during active disease. The sample was peripheral blood. The CDR3 coding sequence is TGTGCCATCAGCTCTCATGAGAGCACTGGCTACACCTTC. This translates into CAISSHESTGYTF.